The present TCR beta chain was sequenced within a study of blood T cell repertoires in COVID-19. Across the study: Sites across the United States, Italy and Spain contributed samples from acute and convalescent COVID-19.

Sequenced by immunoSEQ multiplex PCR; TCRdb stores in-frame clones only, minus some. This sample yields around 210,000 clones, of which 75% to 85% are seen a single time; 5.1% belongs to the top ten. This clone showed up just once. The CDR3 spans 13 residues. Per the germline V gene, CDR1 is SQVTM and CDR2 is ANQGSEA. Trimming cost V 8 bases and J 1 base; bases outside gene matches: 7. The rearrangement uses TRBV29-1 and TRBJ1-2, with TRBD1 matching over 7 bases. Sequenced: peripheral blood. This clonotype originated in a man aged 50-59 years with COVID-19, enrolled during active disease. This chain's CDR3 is CSTGQSHNYGYTF. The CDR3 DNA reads TGCAGCACGGGACAGTCCCATAACTATGGCTACACCTTC.